This TCR beta chain was captured in a study of response to subunit inactivated influenza vaccine. TCRdb analysed the RT-PCR reads with MiXCR anew, one entry per CDR3 protein. This table holds about 530,000 distinct CDR3 sequences, 10% to 15% found once. The CDR3 extends over 14 amino acids. Germline V lookup: CDR1 MNHNS, CDR2 SASEGT. V gave up 6 bases and J gave up 3 bases; unmatched junction bases: 5. Ten or more counts support this clonotype. The clonotype originates from a man between 45 and 60 years old who received an inactivated influenza vaccine. The input for sequencing was PBMCs from blood, taken roughly 47 days after vaccination. This chain joins TRBV6-1 and TRBJ2-3, with 8 nucleotides matching TRBD2. CDR3 amino acids: CASRDGRGTDTQYF. As DNA, the CDR3 is TGTGCCAGCAGGGACGGGAGGGGTACAGATACGCAGTATTTT.